This T cell receptor beta chain was documented in a study of shared clonotypes between healthy human individuals. Measured with immunoSEQ multiplex PCR; TCRdb has only the in-frame clones, and not every one. This table has some 1.1 million clones, 70% to 80% appearing once. Trimming removed 4 bases from V and 4 bases from J; junction bases left unmatched: 14. Germline V gives CDR1 SGHNT, CDR2 YYREEE (reference sequence). The CDR3 sequence is 17 residues long. The chain recombines TRBV5-4 with TRBJ2-5; 9 nucleotides match TRBD2. The TCR was taken from a man aged 18-30 years in good health. Some clones in this sample may be carry-over from other donors' samples. What was sequenced was memory CD4+ T cells from PBMCs. Subset specified: CD45RA-negative fraction. CDR3 sequence (DNA): TGTGCCAGCAGCCGGGGCCCCTTAGCGGGAGAATCAGAGACCCAGTACTTC. Residues: CASSRGPLAGESETQYF.